This entry lists 31 T cell receptor beta chains sequenced from one sample in a study. TCRdb reprocessed the 5' RACE reads via MiXCR and lists one record per CDR3 protein. The sample lists more than 4,500 distinct CDR3 sequences; roughly three fifths were seen once. Sequenced material: naive CD4+ T cells sorted from blood. Subset meaning: naive CD4+ T cells, CD4+CD45RA+CD25-. Receptors were obtained from a female donor with breast cancer.

The V and J genes are TRBV7-2 and TRBJ2-5, with D tentatively TRBD1 (6 bases). Germline V gene sequence: CDR1 SGHTA, CDR2 FQGNSA. V was shortened by 5 bases and J by 7 bases, with 20 bases between the two germline ends. The CDR3 loop spans 15 amino acids. The CDR3 nucleotides read TGTGCCAGCAGCCGCCGGGACACCCCGAGTGTGACCCAGTACTTC. Protein sequence: CASSRRDTPSVTQYF.

The V call is TRBV29-1, the J call TRBJ2-5; 7 bases are shared with TRBD2. V lost 6 bases and J lost 3; bases outside the gene matches: 4. Germline V gene data show CDR1 as SQVTM and CDR2 as ANQGSEA. There are 12 residues in the CDR3. For the CDR3, the DNA is TGCAGCGTGGCTAGCGGCAAAGAGACCCAGTACTTC. This encodes CSVASGKETQYF.

Only a few counts were recorded for this clonotype. As DNA, the CDR3 is TGCAGCGTTGCCGGAAGGTTCACAGATACGCAGTATTTT. Its translation: CSVAGRFTDTQYF. The V gene is TRBV29-1, the J gene TRBJ2-3; D not certain. There are 13 residues in the CDR3. Germline V CDR1 and CDR2: SQVTM, ANQGSEA. With 4 bases removed from V and 2 bases from J, the gap between germline ends came to 10 bases.

The chain carries TRBV20-1 and TRBJ2-7; 9 bases agree with TRBD2. Unmatched junction bases numbered 10, after V lost 4 bases and J lost 6 bases. The V gene's germline CDR1 is DFQATT and CDR2 SNEGSKA (reference sequence). This CDR3 comprises 14 residues. CDR3: CSAISSGARAEQYF. CDR3 sequence (DNA): TGCAGTGCTATTTCTAGCGGGGCCCGGGCCGAGCAGTACTTC.

For the CDR3, the DNA is TGCGCCAGCAGCCAAAGGGTAGGGTCTGGAAATCAGCCCCAGCATTTT. Its translation: CASSQRVGSGNQPQHF. The chain uses TRBV4-1 and TRBJ1-5; D not resolved. Per the germline V gene, CDR1 is MGHRA and CDR2 is YSYEKL. V shed 2 bases and J shed 4 bases, with 15 bases lying between them. This CDR3 comprises 16 residues.

The chain couples TRBV7-3 to TRBJ2-1, with D perhaps TRBD1 or TRBD2 (5 bases each). The germline gives CDR1 SGHTA, CDR2 FQGTGA. With 6 bases removed from V and 0 bases from J, the gap between germline ends came to 12 bases. There are 15 residues in the CDR3. The CDR3 region has the DNA TGTGCCAGCAGTGGGGGACCCAGCTCCTACAATGAGCAGTTCTTC. It is translated as CASSGGPSSYNEQFF. The entire variable domain, with the rest obtained from reference TRBV7-3 and TRBJ2-1, is as follows: GAGVSQTPSNKVTEKGKYVELRCDPISGHTALYWYRQSLGQGPEFLIYFQGTGAADDSGLPNDRFFAVRPEGSVSTLKIQRTERGDSAVYLCASSGGPSSYNEQFFGPGTRLTVL.

The V call is TRBV6-5, the J call TRBJ2-5; D remains ambiguous. CDR1 MNHEY and CDR2 SVGAGI come from the germline V gene. The CDR3 is 10 amino acids. V gave up 6 bases and J gave up 4 bases, with 3 bases separating them. The CDR3 sequence is CASRGETQYF. The CDR3 bases are TGTGCCAGCAGGGGAGAGACCCAGTACTTC.

V usage is TRBV7-6 and J usage is TRBJ1-3; no reliable D call. CDR1 and CDR2 from the germline V gene are SGHVS and FNYEAQ. This CDR3 has 15 amino acids. V was clipped by 1 base and J by 0 bases, with 7 bases between them. CDR3 DNA: TGTGCCAGCAGCTTAGTTGCAGGCTCTGGAAACACCATATATTTT. This gives the protein CASSLVAGSGNTIYF.

About this clonotype: The missing conserved phenylalanine or tryptophan at the end of this CDR3 makes a read error likely. CDR3 protein: CSVVDTQTYGYTS. Written as DNA, the CDR3 is TGCAGCGTTGTTGACACACAAACCTATGGCTACACCTCC. The chain employs TRBV29-1 and TRBJ1-2; D gene unclear. CDR1 and CDR2 from the germline V gene are SQVTM and ANQGSEA. The CDR3 totals 13 residues. Trimming cost V 4 bases and J 4 bases, with 13 bases left between them.

This sequence joins TRBV25-1 and TRBJ2-5; D ambiguous. Per the germline V gene, CDR1 is MGHDK and CDR2 is SYGVNS. The CDR3 has 14 residues. The V end lost 3 bases, the J end lost 4 bases, and 12 bases lay between the germline ends. The CDR3 reads CASSEMGFSETQYF. Here the CDR3 DNA reads TGTGCCAGCAGTGAGATGGGGTTTTCAGAGACCCAGTACTTC.

The chain links TRBV5-4 to TRBJ1-1, with D perhaps matching TRBD1 (5 bases). The CDR3 spans 15 residues. CDR1 and CDR2 (germline): SGHNT, YYREEE (reference sequence). V lost 1 base to trimming and J lost 3 bases, with 13 bases between them. The CDR3 DNA sequence: TGTGCCAGCAGCTTGCTTCAGGGTCGGTACACTGAAGCTTTCTTT. Translated, it gives CASSLLQGRYTEAFF.

Comment on this clonotype: This may be a read error, as it is one base from a much larger clone. The V and J genes are TRBV6-6 and TRBJ2-1; TRBD2 agrees at 8 bases. Germline CDR1 and CDR2: MNHNY and SVGAGI (reference sequence). This CDR3 region has 13 residues. This CDR3 is CASTGTRGNEQCF. The CDR3 DNA reads TGTGCCAGCACCGGGACTAGAGGCAATGAGCAGTGCTTC.

The chain is built from TRBV20-1 and TRBJ1-5; weak D call: TRBD1 (6 bases). This CDR3 is 15 amino acids long. Germline lookup yields CDR1 DFQATT and CDR2 SNEGSKA (reference sequence). Between the trimmed V and J ends, which lost 0 bases and 6 bases, there was a span of 15 bases. The CDR3 sequence: CSARDRRGGGQPQHF. DNA for the CDR3: TGCAGTGCTAGAGACCGACGAGGGGGGGGTCAGCCCCAGCATTTT.

The chain carries TRBV7-2 and TRBJ2-1, with TRBD2 matching 10 bases. The CDR3 length is 15 residues. Per the germline V gene, CDR1 is SGHTA and CDR2 is FQGNSA. V lost 4 bases to trimming and J lost 7 bases; unmatched junction nucleotides: 7. The CDR3 loop reads CASSSGLAWFNEQFF. Here the CDR3 DNA reads TGTGCCAGCAGCTCGGGACTAGCGTGGTTTAATGAGCAGTTCTTC.

This clonotype was found a few times. The chain uses TRBV6-5 and TRBJ1-2, with D tentatively TRBD1 (5 bases). Germline lookup yields CDR1 MNHEY and CDR2 SVGAGI. This CDR3 comprises 14 residues. The V and J ends lost 5 bases and 9 bases respectively, with 19 bases between them. The CDR3 DNA is TGTGCCAGCAGTATGAGGGGCGGCTTCTCCAGCTACACCTTC. Residues: CASSMRGGFSSYTF.

This clonotype was observed a handful of times. This chain joins TRBV29-1 and TRBJ2-5; no definite D call. V gave up 4 bases and J gave up 5 bases, with 11 bases separating them. CDR3 length: 12 residues. Looked up from germline, CDR1 is SQVTM and CDR2 is ANQGSEA. In DNA form, the CDR3 reads TGCAGCGTTGCAGTGGGGTTGGAGACCCAGTACTTC. It codes for CSVAVGLETQYF.

This chain links TRBV30 with TRBJ2-7, with no clear D. The CDR3 is 12 amino acids. CDR1 is GTSNPN, CDR2 SVGIG, per germline (reference sequence). Between the trimmed V and J ends, which lost 7 bases and 0 bases, there was a span of 10 bases. This CDR3 is CAFQDNSYEQYF. The CDR3 nucleotides read TGTGCCTTTCAAGACAACTCCTACGAGCAGTACTTC.

This chain joins TRBV5-1 and TRBJ1-2, with D possibly matching TRBD1 (5 bases). The V and J ends lost 5 bases and 2 bases respectively, with 13 bases between them. This CDR3 comprises 14 residues. Germline V lookup: CDR1 SGHRS, CDR2 YFSETQ. CDR3 in DNA: TGCGCCAGCAGTTGGGACGGTTCGAACTATGGCTACACCTTC. This encodes CASSWDGSNYGYTF. Looking up the rest from reference TRBV5-1 and TRBJ1-2 gives the full variable domain: KAGVTQTPRYLIKTRGQQVTLSCSPISGHRSVSWYQQTPGQGLQFLFEYFSETQRNKGNFPGRFSGRQFSNSRSEMNVSTLELGDSALYLCASSWDGSNYGYTFGSGTRLTVV.

The CDR3 region has the DNA TGTGCCAGCAGCGGAAAGGGTATAGTTAGGACTGAAGCTTTCTTT. Amino acid sequence: CASSGKGIVRTEAFF. J is TRBJ1-1 and V is TRBV7-6; D gene uncertain. This CDR3 contains 15 residues. Germline V gene lookup returns CDR1 SGHVS and CDR2 FNYEAQ. V lost 5 bases to trimming and J lost 5 bases, with 18 bases between them.

The rearrangement uses TRBV24-1 and TRBJ2-1; D is tentatively TRBD1 or TRBD2 (6 bases each). This CDR3 region has 14 residues. V shed 7 bases and J shed 9 bases, with 18 bases lying between them. Per the germline V gene, CDR1 is KGHDR and CDR2 is SFDVKD. The CDR3 is CATSQRGPSFEQFF. CDR3 DNA: TGTGCCACCAGCCAACGGGGGCCCTCCTTTGAGCAGTTCTTC.

V is TRBV20-1 and J is TRBJ1-5; 8 bases match TRBD1. Germline V gives CDR1 DFQATT, CDR2 SNEGSKA (reference sequence). Germline trimming cut 0 bases from V and 4 bases from J; bases unmatched to any gene: 2. This CDR3 has 14 amino acids. CDR3 DNA sequence: TGCAGTGCTAGAGACTACAGGGGGAATCAGCCCCAGCATTTT. Its protein is CSARDYRGNQPQHF.

The chain joins TRBV20-1 to TRBJ1-5, with D unclear. Deletions cut 6 bases from V and 7 bases from J, with 19 bases between. The CDR3 consists of 14 residues. Germline V gives CDR1 DFQATT, CDR2 SNEGSKA (reference sequence). The CDR3 loop reads CSAVVAGREQPQHF. The CDR3 DNA reads as TGCAGTGCAGTAGTGGCGGGGAGGGAGCAGCCCCAGCATTTT.

Regarding this clonotype: Sequence at one end of the junction differs from germline and may be a read error. The genes are TRBV2 and TRBJ2-1, with D hard to call. This CDR3 is built from 11 residues. Germline V gene data show CDR1 as SNHLY and CDR2 as FYNNEI. This chain's CDR3 is CASRGYNEQFF. The CDR3 nucleotides are TGTGCCAGCAGAGGTTACAATGAACAGTTCTTC.

The chain recombines TRBV20-1 with TRBJ2-1; 9 positions match TRBD1. This CDR3 has 14 residues. V was pared by 0 bases and J by 10 bases, with 7 bases of the junction left unmatched. CDR1 DFQATT and CDR2 SNEGSKA come from the germline V gene (reference sequence). CDR3 DNA sequence: TGCAGTGCTAGAGATTTTCCCGGGACAGGGGAGCAGTTCTTC. This translates into CSARDFPGTGEQFF.

This chain joins TRBV6-6 and TRBJ2-1; 15 nucleotides match TRBD2. This CDR3 spans 15 amino acids. The V gene end was trimmed by 4 bases and the J gene end by 9 bases; junction bases not matched to a gene: 4. CDR1 and CDR2 (germline): MNHNY, SVGAGI (reference sequence). CDR3 nucleotide sequence: TGTGCCAGCAGTTGGACTAGCGGGAGGGGCGTTGAGCAGTTCTTC. Protein sequence: CASSWTSGRGVEQFF.

This clonotype is judged medium-sized (0.01 to 0.1%). This chain links TRBV6-2 or TRBV6-3 with TRBJ2-1, with 13 bases fitting TRBD2. CDR3 length equals 16 residues. Germline values: CDR1 MNHEY, CDR2 SVGEGT. Germline trimming cut 7 bases from V and 2 bases from J; bases unmatched to any gene: 5. CDR3 nucleotides: TGTGCCAGCACCGGACTAGCGGGAGCGGCCTACAATGAGCAGTTCTTC. Translating gives CASTGLAGAAYNEQFF.

This clonotype was observed a few times. The genes are TRBV25-1 and TRBJ2-1; no firm D call. V dropped 5 bases and J dropped 3 bases, with 8 bases sitting between them. Per germline, CDR1 MGHDK and CDR2 SYGVNS. The CDR3 loop spans 13 amino acids. CDR3 sequence reads: CASSNKGYNEQFF. CDR3 in DNA: TGTGCCAGCAGTAATAAAGGCTACAATGAGCAGTTCTTC.

This clonotype has just one count. Since no conserved phenylalanine or tryptophan closes the CDR3, a read error is the likely cause. This chain connects TRBV11-3 to TRBJ2-3, with D unclear. Trimming stripped 5 bases from V and 2 bases from J, with 5 bases between. Germline V gene lookup returns CDR1 SGHNT and CDR2 YENEEA. There are 12 residues in the CDR3. The CDR3 DNA sequence: TGTGCCAGCAGCCCGAACACAGATACGCAGTATTTG. Translated, it gives CASSPNTDTQYL.

This chain uses TRBV7-9 with TRBJ1-4; 8 bases line up with TRBD1. The trim removed 4 bases at V and 10 bases at J, leaving 8 bases unmatched. This CDR3 is 14 amino acids long. Germline V gene sequence: CDR1 SEHNR, CDR2 FQNEAQ (reference sequence). Here the CDR3 DNA reads TGTGCCAGCAGCTCGAGCCAGGGGGCTGGAAAACTGTTTTTT. Protein product: CASSSSQGAGKLFF.

This clonotype was picked up a small number of times. The chain recombines TRBV30 with TRBJ1-1; 7 nucleotides line up with TRBD1. The CDR3 runs to 14 residues. Germline V gene data show CDR1 as GTSNPN and CDR2 as SVGIG (reference sequence). V lost 4 bases and J lost 2; bases outside the gene matches: 7. The chain's CDR3 is CAWTLGQRNTEAFF. The CDR3, as DNA: TGTGCCTGGACATTGGGACAGCGAAACACTGAAGCTTTCTTT.

The V gene is TRBV5-1, the J gene TRBJ2-3; D call uncertain. The DNA matches TRBJ1-5 better at its end, which makes the J call doubtful. The CDR3 has 16 residues. From germline, CDR1 is SGHRS and CDR2 YFSETQ. The CDR3 DNA sequence: TGCGCCAGCAGCCTTGACGGACTAGCGGGAGGCGATACGCAGCATTTT. Its translation: CASSLDGLAGGDTQHF.